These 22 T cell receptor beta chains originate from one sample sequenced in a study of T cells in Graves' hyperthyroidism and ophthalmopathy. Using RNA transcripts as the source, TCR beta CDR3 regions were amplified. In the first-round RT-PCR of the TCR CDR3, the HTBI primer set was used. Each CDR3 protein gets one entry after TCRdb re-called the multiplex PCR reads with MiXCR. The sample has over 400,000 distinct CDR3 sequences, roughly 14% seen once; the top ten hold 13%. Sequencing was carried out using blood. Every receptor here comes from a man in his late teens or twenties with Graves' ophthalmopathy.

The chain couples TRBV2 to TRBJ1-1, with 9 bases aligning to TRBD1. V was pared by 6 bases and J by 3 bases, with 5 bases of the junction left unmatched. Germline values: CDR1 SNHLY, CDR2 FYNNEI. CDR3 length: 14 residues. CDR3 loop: CASRGDRAHTEAFF. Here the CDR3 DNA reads TGTGCCAGCAGAGGGGACAGGGCGCACACTGAAGCTTTCTTT. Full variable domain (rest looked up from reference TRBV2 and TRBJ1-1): EPEVTQTPSHQVTQMGQEVILRCVPISNHLYFYWYRQILGQKVEFLVSFYNNEISEKSEIFDDQFSVERPDGSNFTLKIRSTKLEDSAMYFCASRGDRAHTEAFFGQGTRLTVV.

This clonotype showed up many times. The CDR3 protein is CSALQGTSYGYTF. CDR3 DNA sequence: TGCAGTGCTCTGCAGGGGACTTCCTATGGCTACACCTTC. This chain links TRBV20-1 with TRBJ1-2; tentative D call: TRBD1 (6 bases). CDR3 size: 13 residues. The V end was cut by 5 bases, the J end by 4 bases, with 14 bases between. CDR1 and CDR2 from the germline V gene are DFQATT and SNEGSKA (reference sequence).

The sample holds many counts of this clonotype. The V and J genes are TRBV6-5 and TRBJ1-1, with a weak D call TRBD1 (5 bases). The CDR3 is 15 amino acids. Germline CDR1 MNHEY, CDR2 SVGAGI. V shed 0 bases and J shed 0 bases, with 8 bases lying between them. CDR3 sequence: CASSYSQGLNTEAFF. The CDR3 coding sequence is TGTGCCAGCAGTTACTCGCAGGGCCTGAACACTGAAGCTTTCTTT.

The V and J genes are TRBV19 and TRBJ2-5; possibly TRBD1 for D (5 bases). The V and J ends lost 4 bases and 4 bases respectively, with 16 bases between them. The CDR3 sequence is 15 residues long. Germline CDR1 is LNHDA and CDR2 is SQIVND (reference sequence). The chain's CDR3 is CASSSLKGLGETQYF. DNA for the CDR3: TGTGCCAGTAGTAGTCTGAAGGGGCTGGGAGAGACCCAGTACTTC.

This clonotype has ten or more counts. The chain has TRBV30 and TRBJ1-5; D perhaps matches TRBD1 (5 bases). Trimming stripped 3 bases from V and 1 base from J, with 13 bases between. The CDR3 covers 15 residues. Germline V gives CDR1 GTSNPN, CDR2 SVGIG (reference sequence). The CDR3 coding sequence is TGTGCCTGGAGGGGGCAGGGTCGCAGCAATCAGCCCCAGCATTTT. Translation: CAWRGQGRSNQPQHF.

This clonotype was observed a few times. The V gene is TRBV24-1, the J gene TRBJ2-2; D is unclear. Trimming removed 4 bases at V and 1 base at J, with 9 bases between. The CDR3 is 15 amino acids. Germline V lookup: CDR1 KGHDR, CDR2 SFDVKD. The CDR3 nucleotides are TGTGCCACCAGTGAACCCTACAGGAACACCGGGGAGCTGTTTTTT. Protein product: CATSEPYRNTGELFF.

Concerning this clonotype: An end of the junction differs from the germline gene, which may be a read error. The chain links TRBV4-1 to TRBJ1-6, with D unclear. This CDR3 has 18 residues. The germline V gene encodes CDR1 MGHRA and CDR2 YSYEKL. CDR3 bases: TGCGCCAGCAGCCAAGGGGTAGTTGGGATGGCCTATAATTCACCCCCCCACTTT. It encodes CASSQGVVGMAYNSPPHF.

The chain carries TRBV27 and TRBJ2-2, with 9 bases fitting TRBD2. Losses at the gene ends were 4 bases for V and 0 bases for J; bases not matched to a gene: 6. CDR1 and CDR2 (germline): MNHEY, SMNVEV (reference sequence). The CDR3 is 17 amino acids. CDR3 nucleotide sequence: TGTGCCAGCAGTTCCCGAGGGACTAGCTCGAACACCGGGGAGCTGTTTTTT. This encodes CASSSRGTSSNTGELFF.

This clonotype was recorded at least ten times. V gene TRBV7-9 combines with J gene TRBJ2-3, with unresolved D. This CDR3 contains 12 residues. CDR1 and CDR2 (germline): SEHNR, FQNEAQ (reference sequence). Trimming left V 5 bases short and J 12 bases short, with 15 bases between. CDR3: CASSPHSGPQYF. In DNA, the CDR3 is TGTGCCAGCAGCCCGCACTCCGGGCCTCAGTATTTT.

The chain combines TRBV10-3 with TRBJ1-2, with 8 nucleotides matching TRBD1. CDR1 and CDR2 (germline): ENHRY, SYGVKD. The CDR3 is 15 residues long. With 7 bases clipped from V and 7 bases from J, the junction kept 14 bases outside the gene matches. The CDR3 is CAITKTGAESFGYTF. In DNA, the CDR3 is TGTGCCATCACCAAGACAGGGGCTGAGAGCTTTGGCTACACCTTC.

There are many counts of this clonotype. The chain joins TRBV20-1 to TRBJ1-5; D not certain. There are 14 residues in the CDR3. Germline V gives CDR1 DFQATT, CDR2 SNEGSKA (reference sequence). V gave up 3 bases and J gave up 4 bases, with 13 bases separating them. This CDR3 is CSASSAGPNQPQHF. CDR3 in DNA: TGCAGTGCTAGTTCGGCAGGCCCTAATCAGCCCCAGCATTTT.

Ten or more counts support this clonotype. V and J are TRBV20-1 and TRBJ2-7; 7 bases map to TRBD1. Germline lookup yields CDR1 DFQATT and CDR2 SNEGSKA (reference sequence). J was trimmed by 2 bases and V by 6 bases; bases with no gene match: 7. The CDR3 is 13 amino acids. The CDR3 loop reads CSATTGNPYEQYF. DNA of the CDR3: TGCAGTGCCACGACAGGGAACCCCTACGAGCAGTACTTC.

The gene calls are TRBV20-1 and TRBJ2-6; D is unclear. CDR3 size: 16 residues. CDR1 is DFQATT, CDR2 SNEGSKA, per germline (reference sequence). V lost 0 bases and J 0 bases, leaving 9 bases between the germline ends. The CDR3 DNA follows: TGCAGTGCTAGAGATGGAAACCCCTCTGGGGCCAACGTCCTGACTTTC. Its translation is CSARDGNPSGANVLTF.

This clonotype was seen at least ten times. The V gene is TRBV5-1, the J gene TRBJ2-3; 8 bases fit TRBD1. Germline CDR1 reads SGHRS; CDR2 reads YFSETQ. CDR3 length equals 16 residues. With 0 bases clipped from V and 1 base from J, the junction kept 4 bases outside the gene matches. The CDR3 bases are TGCGCCAGCAGCTTGGGACAGGGGAAAGGCACAGATACGCAGTATTTT. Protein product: CASSLGQGKGTDTQYF.

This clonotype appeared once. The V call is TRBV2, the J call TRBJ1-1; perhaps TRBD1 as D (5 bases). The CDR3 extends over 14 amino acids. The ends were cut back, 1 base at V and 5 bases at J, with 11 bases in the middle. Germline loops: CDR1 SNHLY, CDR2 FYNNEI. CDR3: CASSEGFWGTEAFF. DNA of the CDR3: TGTGCCAGCAGTGAAGGATTTTGGGGGACTGAAGCTTTCTTT. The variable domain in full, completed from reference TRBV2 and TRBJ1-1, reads EPEVTQTPSHQVTQMGQEVILRCVPISNHLYFYWYRQILGQKVEFLVSFYNNEISEKSEIFDDQFSVERPDGSNFTLKIRSTKLEDSAMYFCASSEGFWGTEAFFGQGTRLTVV.

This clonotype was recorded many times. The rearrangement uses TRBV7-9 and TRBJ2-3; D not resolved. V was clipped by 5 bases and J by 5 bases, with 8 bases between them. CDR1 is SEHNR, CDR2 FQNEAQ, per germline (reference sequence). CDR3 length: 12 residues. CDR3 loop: CASSQRVDTQYF. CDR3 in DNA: TGTGCCAGCAGCCAAAGGGTAGATACGCAGTATTTT.

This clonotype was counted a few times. In DNA form, the CDR3 reads TGTGCCAGCAGTGACAGATTCTACGAGCAGTACTTC. Its translation: CASSDRFYEQYF. The chain links TRBV25-1 to TRBJ2-7; D uncertain. Germline CDR1 is MGHDK and CDR2 is SYGVNS. V was pared by 3 bases and J by 3 bases, with 6 bases between. This CDR3 region has 12 residues.

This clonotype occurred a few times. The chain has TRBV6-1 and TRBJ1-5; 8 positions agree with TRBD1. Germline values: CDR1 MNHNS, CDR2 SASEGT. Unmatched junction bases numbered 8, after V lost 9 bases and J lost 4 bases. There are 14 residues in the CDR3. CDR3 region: CASSPGQENQPQHF. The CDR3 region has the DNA TGTGCCAGTTCCCCGGGACAGGAGAATCAGCCCCAGCATTTT.

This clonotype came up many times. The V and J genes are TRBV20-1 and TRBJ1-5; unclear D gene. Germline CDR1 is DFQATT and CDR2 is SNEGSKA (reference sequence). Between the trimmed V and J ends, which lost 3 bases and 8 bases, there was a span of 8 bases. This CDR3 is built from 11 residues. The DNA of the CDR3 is TGCAGTGCTAGTCCCGGGGAGCCCCAGCATTTT. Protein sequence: CSASPGEPQHF.

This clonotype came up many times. In nucleotides, the CDR3 is TGCAGCGGTATGGGGGACAGACAAGAGACCCAGTACTTC. It specifies CSGMGDRQETQYF. This chain links TRBV29-1 with TRBJ2-5, with TRBD1 identical over 7 bases. This CDR3 spans 13 amino acids. CDR1 SQVTM and CDR2 ANQGSEA come from the germline V gene. Trimming removed 7 bases from V and 2 bases from J; junction bases left unmatched: 7. Full variable domain (remainder filled in from reference TRBV29-1 and TRBJ2-5): SAVISQKPSRDICQRGTSLTIQCQVDSQVTMMFWYRQQPGQSLTLIATANQGSEATYESGFVIDKFPISRPNLTFSTLTVSNMSPEDSSIYLCSGMGDRQETQYFGPGTRLLVL.

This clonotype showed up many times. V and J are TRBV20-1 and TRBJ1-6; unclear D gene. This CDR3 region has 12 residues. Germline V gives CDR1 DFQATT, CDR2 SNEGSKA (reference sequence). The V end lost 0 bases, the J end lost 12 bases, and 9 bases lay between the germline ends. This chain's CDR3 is CSARETAGPLHF. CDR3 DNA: TGCAGTGCTAGAGAAACCGCGGGACCCCTCCACTTT.

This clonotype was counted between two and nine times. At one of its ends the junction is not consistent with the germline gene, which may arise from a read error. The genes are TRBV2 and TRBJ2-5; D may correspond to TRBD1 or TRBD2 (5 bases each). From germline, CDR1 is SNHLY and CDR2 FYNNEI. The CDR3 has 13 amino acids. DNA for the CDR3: TGCGCCAGCAGTGAGGGGCAGATGGAGACCCAGTACTTC. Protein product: CASSEGQMETQYF.